The 9 T cell receptor beta chains reported below all come from one sample, sequenced in a study of blood T cell repertoires in COVID-19. TCRdb keeps only in-frame clones here, not all; method: immunoSEQ multiplex PCR. The repertoire holds a few hundred thousand clones, with less than 90% as singletons. Input material: peripheral blood. The receptor source for this set is a man between 60 and 75 years old with acute or convalescent COVID-19.

V is TRBV7-2 and J is TRBJ1-5, with D perhaps TRBD1 (5 bases). Germline CDR1 reads SGHTA; CDR2 reads FQGNSA. Trimming pared 1 base from V and 4 bases from J, leaving 11 bases between. There are 15 residues in the CDR3. The chain's CDR3 is CASSLGQGWNQPQHF. The CDR3, as DNA: TGTGCCAGCAGCTTAGGGCAGGGTTGGAATCAGCCCCAGCATTTT. Full variable domain (outside the CDR3, taken from reference TRBV7-2 and TRBJ1-5): GAGVSQSPSNKVTEKGKDVELRCDPISGHTALYWYRQSLGQGLEFLIYFQGNSAPDKSGLPSDRFSAERTGGSVSTLTIQRTQQEDSAVYLCASSLGQGWNQPQHFGDGTRLSIL.

The gene calls are TRBV2 and TRBJ2-2; TRBD2 agrees at 8 bases. V shed 3 bases and J 0 bases; nucleotides not matched to a gene: 0. The CDR3 has 15 residues. CDR1 and CDR2 (germline): SNHLY, FYNNEI. The CDR3 protein is CASSEGLANTGELFF. DNA for the CDR3: TGTGCCAGCAGTGAGGGACTAGCGAACACCGGGGAGCTGTTTTTT.

J is TRBJ2-5 and V is TRBV4-1; 14 bases agree with TRBD2. This CDR3 comprises 19 residues. The V gene's germline CDR1 is MGHRA and CDR2 YSYEKL. Unmatched junction bases numbered 12, after V lost 1 base and J lost 5 bases. The CDR3 sequence is CASSQGLRGTSGGRETQYF. The CDR3 bases are TGCGCCAGCAGCCAAGGGCTTCGTGGGACTAGCGGGGGAAGGGAGACCCAGTACTTC.

CDR3 in DNA: TGTGCCAGCAGCTCCGACTACAACACCGGGGAGCTGTTTTTT. Protein product: CASSSDYNTGELFF. The chain combines TRBV11-2 with TRBJ2-2; tentative D call: TRBD2 (5 bases). Germline CDR1 SGHAT, CDR2 FQNNGV. V lost 4 bases to trimming and J lost 2 bases, with 8 bases between them. The CDR3 is 14 residues long.

The table lists this clone with a few counts. The V and J genes are TRBV4-3 and TRBJ1-2; the match to TRBD1 covers 10 bases. V lost 3 bases and J lost 6; bases outside the gene matches: 4. The CDR3 covers 14 residues. Germline CDR1 and CDR2: LGHNA and YSLEER. This CDR3 is CASSHRTGGNGYTF. The CDR3 DNA follows: TGCGCCAGCAGCCACAGGACAGGGGGTAATGGCTACACCTTC.

This chain connects TRBV10-3 to TRBJ1-1; D gene uncertain. The ends were cut back, 7 bases at V and 1 base at J, with 13 bases in the middle. CDR1 ENHRY and CDR2 SYGVKD come from the germline V gene. CDR3 length equals 14 residues. The CDR3: CAITPLPRNTEAFF. The CDR3 nucleotides are TGTGCCATCACGCCCTTACCCAGGAACACTGAAGCTTTCTTT.

This chain links TRBV7-8 with TRBJ1-2, with D tentatively TRBD1 (5 bases). Germline CDR1 SGHVS, CDR2 FQNEAQ. This CDR3 is built from 13 residues. Trimming cost V 1 base and J 9 bases, with 12 bases left between them. This CDR3 is CASSLEWGERYTF. In nucleotides, the CDR3 is TGTGCCAGCAGCTTAGAATGGGGGGAGCGCTACACCTTC.

This chain joins TRBV5-1 and TRBJ1-4, with 7 positions matching TRBD1. V dropped 1 base and J dropped 6; count of bases not matched to a gene: 9. Germline values: CDR1 SGHRS, CDR2 YFSETQ. CDR3 length equals 16 residues. In nucleotides, the CDR3 is TGCGCCAGCAGCTTGACGACGGACAGGACATATGAAAAACTGTTTTTT. Amino acids: CASSLTTDRTYEKLFF. Using reference TRBV5-1 and TRBJ1-4 for the parts outside the CDR3, the full variable domain is KAGVTQTPRYLIKTRGQQVTLSCSPISGHRSVSWYQQTPGQGLQFLFEYFSETQRNKGNFPGRFSGRQFSNSRSEMNVSTLELGDSALYLCASSLTTDRTYEKLFFGSGTQLSVL.

The chain uses TRBV5-1 and TRBJ1-2; possible D gene TRBD1, 6 bases. Germline V CDR1 and CDR2: SGHRS, YFSETQ. The CDR3 is 19 amino acids. Deletions cut 1 base from V and 4 bases from J, with 26 bases between. CDR3 DNA sequence: TGCGCCAGCAGCTTGCGACAAATCGGACAGTCTGGTAGTAGCTATGGCTACACCTTC. It specifies CASSLRQIGQSGSSYGYTF.